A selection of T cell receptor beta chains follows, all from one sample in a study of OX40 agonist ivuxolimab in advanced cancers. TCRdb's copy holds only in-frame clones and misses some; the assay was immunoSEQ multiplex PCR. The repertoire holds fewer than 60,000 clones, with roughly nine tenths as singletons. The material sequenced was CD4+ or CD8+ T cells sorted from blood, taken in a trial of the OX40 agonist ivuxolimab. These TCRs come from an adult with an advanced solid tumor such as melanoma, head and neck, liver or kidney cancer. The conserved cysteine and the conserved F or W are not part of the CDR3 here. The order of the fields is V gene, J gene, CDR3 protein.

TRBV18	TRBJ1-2	ASSPTGGHGYT
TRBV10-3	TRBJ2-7	AISDPTRGGLSYEQY
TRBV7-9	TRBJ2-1	ASSLGDNEQF
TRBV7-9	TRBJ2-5	ASSLLPEGETQY
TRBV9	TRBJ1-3	ASSVASGVWDLSGNTIY
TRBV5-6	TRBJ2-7	ASSPETSGEREQY
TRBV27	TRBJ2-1	ASSILGNEQF
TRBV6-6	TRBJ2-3	ASGYGDTQY
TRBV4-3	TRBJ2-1	ASSQGSRDRSYNEQF
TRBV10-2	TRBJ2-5	ASFGVEGTQY
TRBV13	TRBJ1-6	ASSLGTGFRSPLH
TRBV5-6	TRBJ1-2	ASSSRALSFYGYT
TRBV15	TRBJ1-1	ATSRDRGPGTEAF
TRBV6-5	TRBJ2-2	ASSYLAGAGAGELF
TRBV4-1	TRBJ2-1	ASSDLDGYNEQF
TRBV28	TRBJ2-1	ASVEMGGTEQF